This T cell receptor beta chain was captured in a study of cytomegalovirus exposure and HLA in healthy donors. Turning to the study itself: In a previous analysis, 110 million or so unique TCR beta sequences were found from 150 million to 200 million T cells. The study's findings and limits: It was fewer than 200 TCR beta chains that were listed as cytomegalovirus-associated. The analysis excluded some indistinguishable V segments, including TRBV6-2 and TRBV6-3.

Details on this clone: As yet, its antigen is unknown.

Primers included in the PCR were 60 Vbeta and 13 Jbeta primers. Generated by immunoSEQ multiplex PCR, the TCRdb table keeps only in-frame clones and is missing some. The sample contains around 130,000 clones, roughly 88% of which appear only once. Germline V gene sequence: CDR1 MNHEY, CDR2 SVGAGI. The CDR3 consists of 15 residues. V lost 6 bases and J lost 2, with 14 bases in between. The chain recombines TRBV6-5 with TRBJ2-1; D gene ambiguous. The sequence was collected from a boy between 5 and 17 years old in good health and CMV-seronegative. Input material: PBMCs. Here the CDR3 reads CASSFTEKAYNEQFF. The CDR3 region has the DNA TGTGCCAGCAGCTTTACAGAAAAAGCCTACAATGAGCAGTTCTTC.